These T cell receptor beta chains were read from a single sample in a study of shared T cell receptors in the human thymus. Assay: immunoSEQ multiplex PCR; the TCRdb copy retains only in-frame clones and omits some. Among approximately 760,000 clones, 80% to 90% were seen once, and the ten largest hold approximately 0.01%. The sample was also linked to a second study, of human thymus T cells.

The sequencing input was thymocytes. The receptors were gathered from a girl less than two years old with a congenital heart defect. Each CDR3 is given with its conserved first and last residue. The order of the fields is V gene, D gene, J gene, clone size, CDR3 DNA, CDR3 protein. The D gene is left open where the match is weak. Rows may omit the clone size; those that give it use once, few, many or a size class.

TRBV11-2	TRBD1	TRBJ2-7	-	TGTGCCAGCAAAGACAGGGGAAAGGCCTACGAGCAGTACTTC	CASKDRGKAYEQYF
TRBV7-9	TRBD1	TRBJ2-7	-	TGTGCCAGCAGCTTAGGGCAGGGGGTCAGCTACGAGCAGTACTTC	CASSLGQGVSYEQYF
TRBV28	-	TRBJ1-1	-	TGTGCCAGCAGTTTATGCACCCCCGGGATGGAGGCTGAAGCTTTCTTT	CASSLCTPGMEAEAFF
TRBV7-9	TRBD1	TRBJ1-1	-	TGTGCCAGCACCTCCGGTATGCTGGGGACAGCGAACACTGAAGCTTTCTTT	CASTSGMLGTANTEAFF
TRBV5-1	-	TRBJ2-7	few	TGCGCCAGCACGGACACAGGCTACGAGCAGTACTTC	CASTDTGYEQYF
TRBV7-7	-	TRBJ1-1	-	TGTGCCAGCAGCTTCGGAGTAGACACTGAAGCTTTCTTT	CASSFGVDTEAFF
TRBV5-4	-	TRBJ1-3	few	TGTGCCAGCAGCTTTAACAGGGAGAACGTCCCCATATATTTT	CASSFNRENVPIYF
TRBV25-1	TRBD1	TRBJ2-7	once	TGTGCCAGCAGTGTAAGACAGGGCTACGAGCAGTACTTC	CASSVRQGYEQYF
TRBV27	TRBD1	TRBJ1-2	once	TGTGCCAGTAAGCCGGGACAGAGGGTCTATGGCTACACCTTC	CASKPGQRVYGYTF
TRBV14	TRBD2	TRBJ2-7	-	TGTGCCAGCAGCCAGACTCTAGCGGGGGGGCACGAGCAGTACTTC	CASSQTLAGGHEQYF
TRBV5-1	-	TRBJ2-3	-	TGCGCCAGCAGCCTTTTCAGGGGTACTGCACTCACAGATACGCAGTATTTT	CASSLFRGTALTDTQYF
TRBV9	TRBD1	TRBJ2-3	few	TGTGCCAGCAGCGCGCCGGGGGACAGGGGTCTCCGCGGTCGGGCAGATACGCAGTATTTT	CASSAPGDRGLRGRADTQYF
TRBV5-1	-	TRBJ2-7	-	TGCGCCAGCAGCCCTCTACCCCTTTCAAGCTCCTACGAGCAGTACTTC	CASSPLPLSSSYEQYF
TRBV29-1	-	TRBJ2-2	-	TGCAGCGTTGAAGGCGAACAGGGTGTCGGGGAGCTGTTTTTT	CSVEGEQGVGELFF
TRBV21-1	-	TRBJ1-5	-	TGTGCCAGCAGCAATAAGGGCAGTACCCCAGGGTTGACGAGGCAGCCCCAGCATTTT	CASSNKGSTPGLTRQPQHF
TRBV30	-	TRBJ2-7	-	TGTGCCTGGAGTTCGCCTGGTGACTCCTACGAGCAGTACTTC	CAWSSPGDSYEQYF
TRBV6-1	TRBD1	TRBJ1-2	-	TGTGCCAGCAGGGACAGGACGGGAGCTAACTATGGCTACACCTTC	CASRDRTGANYGYTF
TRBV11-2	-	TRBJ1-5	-	TGTGCCAGCAGCTTAGACGGGGGGCAATGGAGCAATCAGCCCCAGCATTTT	CASSLDGGQWSNQPQHF
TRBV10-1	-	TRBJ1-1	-	TGCGCCAGCAGTGAGTCGAATAACAGAGGGGGGGGAGCTTTCTTT	CASSESNNRGGGAFF
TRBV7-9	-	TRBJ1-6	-	TGTGCCAGCAGCTTTTCCAGAGGCGGCGAGGGCTATAATTCACCCCTCCACTTT	CASSFSRGGEGYNSPLHF
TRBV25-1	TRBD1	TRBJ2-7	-	TGTGCCAGCAGTTTTACTTGGGGACAGGCCTACGAGCAGTACTTC	CASSFTWGQAYEQYF
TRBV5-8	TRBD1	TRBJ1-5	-	TGTGCCAGCAGCTTGGCCGGGACAGCTAGCAATCAGCCCCAGCATTTT	CASSLAGTASNQPQHF
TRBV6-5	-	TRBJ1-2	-	TGTGCCAGCAGTGTTCGACAGGTCTCAGGGGCCGGGTACACCTTC	CASSVRQVSGAGYTF
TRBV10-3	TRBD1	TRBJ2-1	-	TGTGCCATCAGTGGGACAGGGGAGAATGAGCAGTTCTTC	CAISGTGENEQFF
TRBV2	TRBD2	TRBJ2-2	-	TGTGCCAGCAGTGCGACTAGCGGGGGTCCCGGGGAGCTGTTTTTT	CASSATSGGPGELFF
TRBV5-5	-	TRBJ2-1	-	TGTGCCAGCAGCTTCAAGGGACACGTCTACAATGAGCAGTTCTTC	CASSFKGHVYNEQFF
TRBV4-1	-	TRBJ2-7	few	TGCGCCAGCAGCCAAAGAAACGGGGACGAGCAGTACTTC	CASSQRNGDEQYF
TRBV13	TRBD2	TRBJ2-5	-	TGTGCCAGCAGCTCTCCGGTCGGGACTAGCGGGGGTGAAGAGACCCAGTACTTC	CASSSPVGTSGGEETQYF
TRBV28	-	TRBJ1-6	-	TGTGCCAGCAATCGTCCGGGGATCGATTCACCCCTCCACTTT	CASNRPGIDSPLHF
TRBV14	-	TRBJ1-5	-	TGTGCCAGCAGCCAAGCGGGGAGCAATCAGCCCCAGCATTTT	CASSQAGSNQPQHF
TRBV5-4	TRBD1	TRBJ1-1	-	TGTGCCAGCAGAACCAGGGGGTTGGGGTTGAACACTGAAGCTTTCTTT	CASRTRGLGLNTEAFF
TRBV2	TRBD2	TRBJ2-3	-	TGTGCCAGCAGTGAACCGGGACTAGCGGAATTCATGGATACGCAGTATTTT	CASSEPGLAEFMDTQYF
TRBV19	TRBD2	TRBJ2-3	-	TGTGCCAGTAGTATGAGGCGGGGGACTAGCACAGATACGCAGTATTTT	CASSMRRGTSTDTQYF
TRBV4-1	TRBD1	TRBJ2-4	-	TGCGCCAGCAGCCAAGGCCACGGGACAGCCGAAAACATTCAGTACTTC	CASSQGHGTAENIQYF
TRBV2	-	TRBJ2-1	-	TGTGCCAGCAGAGAAGAGTACAGATACAATGAGCAGTTCTTC	CASREEYRYNEQFF
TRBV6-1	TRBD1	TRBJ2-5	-	TGTGCCAGCAGTGGGGACAGGGAGGAGACCCAGTACTTC	CASSGDREETQYF
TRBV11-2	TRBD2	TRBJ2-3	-	TGTGCCAATCCAGCTAGCGGGGAGAATACGCAGTATTTT	CANPASGENTQYF
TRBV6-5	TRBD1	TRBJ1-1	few	TGTGCCAGCAGCCCTACAGGGGGTGCTGAAGCTTTCTTT	CASSPTGGAEAFF
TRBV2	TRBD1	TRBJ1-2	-	TGTGCCAGCAGTGACCCGGGACAGCCCTATGGCTACACCTTC	CASSDPGQPYGYTF
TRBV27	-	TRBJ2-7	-	TGTGCCAGCAGTTTTGTGGGCAGGGCTGAATACGAGCAGTACTTC	CASSFVGRAEYEQYF